What follows describes a single T cell receptor (beta chain). The antigen is unknown. PCR used 60 Vbeta primers and 13 Jbeta primers. The method was immunoSEQ multiplex PCR; TCRdb's version includes in-frame clones alone and lacks a portion of them. The sample holds about 140,000 clones, 60% to 80% seen once. J gave up 0 bases and V 2 bases, and 5 bases lay outside the gene matches. Germline values: CDR1 WNHNN, CDR2 SYGVQD (reference sequence). This CDR3 is 16 amino acids long. This sample is drawn from a study of cytomegalovirus exposure and HLA in healthy donors. General study points: Later analysis demonstrated an association between a missense DCLRE1C variant and TCR beta V- and J-gene trimming.

The clonotype was recovered from a male donor in good health and CMV-seronegative. Sequenced input: PBMCs. The chain employs TRBV10-1 and TRBJ1-1, with 8 bases aligning to TRBD1. This CDR3 is CASSEADRGMNTEAFF. In DNA, the CDR3 is TGCGCCAGCAGTGAGGCAGACAGGGGTATGAACACTGAAGCTTTCTTT.